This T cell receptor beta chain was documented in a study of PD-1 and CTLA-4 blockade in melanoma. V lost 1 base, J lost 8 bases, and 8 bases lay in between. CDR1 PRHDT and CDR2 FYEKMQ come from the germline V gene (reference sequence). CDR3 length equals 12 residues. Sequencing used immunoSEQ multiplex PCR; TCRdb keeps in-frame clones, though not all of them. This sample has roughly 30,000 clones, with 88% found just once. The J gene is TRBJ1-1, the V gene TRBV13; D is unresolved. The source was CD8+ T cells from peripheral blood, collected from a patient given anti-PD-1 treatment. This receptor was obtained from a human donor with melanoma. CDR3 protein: CASSLVGSEAFF. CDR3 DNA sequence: TGTGCCAGCAGCTTAGTAGGGTCAGAAGCTTTCTTT.